These T cell receptor beta chains were read from a single sample in a study of shared clonotypes between healthy human individuals. Assay used: immunoSEQ multiplex PCR; TCRdb lists only in-frame clones, some missing. Of a few million clones listed, approximately 96% are singletons. Sequenced input: naive CD4+ T cells sorted from blood. The receptors stem from a young man in good health. CDR3s include the opening cysteine and the closing phenylalanine or tryptophan. Fields, in order: CDR3 length, D gene, V gene, clone size, J gene, CDR3 protein, CDR3 DNA. A D gene is named only where the DNA matches it firmly. Size is stated for part of the rows, as once, few or many counts, or as a class when the clone is expanded.

13	TRBD1	TRBV6-5	-	TRBJ1-3	CASRGTAGNTIYF	TGTGCCAGCAGAGGGACAGCTGGAAACACCATATATTTT
15	TRBD2	TRBV9	-	TRBJ2-7	CASSWGTSGSYEQYF	TGTGCCAGCAGCTGGGGGACTAGCGGATCCTACGAGCAGTACTTC
15	TRBD2	TRBV7-2	-	TRBJ2-7	CASSPGIAGRVGQYF	TGTGCCAGCAGCCCGGGGATAGCGGGAAGGGTCGGCCAGTACTTC
15	TRBD1	TRBV5-1	-	TRBJ1-6	CASSLQGQANSPLHF	TGCGCCAGCAGCTTGCAGGGACAGGCAAATTCACCCCTCCACTTT
15	-	TRBV5-6	-	TRBJ2-4	CASSLWAGAKNIQYF	TGTGCCAGCAGCTTGTGGGCGGGAGCCAAAAACATTCAGTACTTC
15	-	TRBV11-3	-	TRBJ2-1	CASSLVSSSVNEQFF	TGTGCCAGCAGCCTTGTGAGTAGCTCGGTCAATGAGCAGTTCTTC
15	-	TRBV6-5	-	TRBJ1-6	CASSAPTGGNSPLHF	TGTGCCAGCAGCGCCCCCACGGGTGGCAATTCACCCCTCCACTTT
15	-	TRBV7-2	-	TRBJ1-1	CASSLASAVNTEAFF	TGTGCCAGCAGCTTAGCCTCTGCAGTGAACACTGAAGCTTTCTTT
14	TRBD1	TRBV19	-	TRBJ1-5	CASRMGQGGQPQHF	TGTGCCAGTAGAATGGGACAGGGGGGCCAGCCCCAGCATTTT
15	-	TRBV28	-	TRBJ1-5	CASSPGSIGNQPQHF	TGTGCCAGCAGCCCGGGAAGTATAGGCAATCAGCCCCAGCATTTT
12	TRBD1	TRBV7-2	-	TRBJ1-2	CASSRQGGGYTF	TGTGCCAGCAGCCGACAGGGGGGCGGCTACACCTTC
11	-	TRBV20-1	-	TRBJ2-1	CSASPAGEQFF	TGCAGTGCTAGTCCAGCAGGTGAGCAGTTCTTC
12	-	TRBV30	-	TRBJ2-7	CAWSVLSYEQYF	TGTGCCTGGAGTGTACTGTCCTACGAGCAGTACTTC
14	-	TRBV19	-	TRBJ1-1	CATSLMGGSTEAFF	TGTGCCACCTCCCTTATGGGGGGTTCGACTGAAGCTTTCTTT
14	-	TRBV7-2	-	TRBJ1-2	CASSFSAGDGGYTF	TGTGCCAGCAGCTTTTCTGCGGGTGACGGTGGCTACACCTTC
17	-	TRBV28	-	TRBJ2-4	CASSPVRDVVAKNIQYF	TGTGCCAGCAGTCCAGTCCGGGACGTTGTGGCCAAAAACATTCAGTACTTC
15	-	TRBV5-1	-	TRBJ1-1	CASSLAATNVGEAFF	TGCGCCAGCAGCTTGGCGGCAACCAATGTAGGGGAAGCTTTCTTT
14	-	TRBV5-1	-	TRBJ2-3	CASSSVSQADTQYF	TGCGCCAGCAGCTCGGTTAGCCAGGCAGATACGCAGTATTTT
15	-	TRBV4-3	-	TRBJ1-6	CASSQEGLYNSPLHF	TGCGCCAGCAGCCAAGAAGGGCTATATAATTCACCCCTCCACTTT
15	TRBD1	TRBV6-6	-	TRBJ1-5	CASSLGQGRNQPQHF	TGTGCCAGCAGTCTCGGACAGGGACGCAATCAGCCCCAGCATTTT
15	TRBD2	TRBV5-1	-	TRBJ2-1	CASSILAGAINEQFF	TGCGCCAGCAGCATACTAGCGGGAGCGATCAATGAGCAGTTCTTC
14	-	TRBV10-1	-	TRBJ2-5	CASRGAGVLETQYF	TGCGCCAGCAGAGGGGCAGGGGTATTGGAGACCCAGTACTTC
14	-	TRBV27	-	TRBJ1-5	CASSQGLTVGPQHF	TGTGCCAGCAGTCAAGGGCTCACCGTAGGGCCCCAGCATTTT
15	-	TRBV7-2	-	TRBJ2-7	CASSNAGVRLIEQYF	TGTGCCAGCAGCAACGCCGGGGTTCGACTGATCGAGCAGTACTTC
14	TRBD1	TRBV10-3	once	TRBJ2-7	CAISHSGTAYEQYF	TGTGCCATCAGCCACTCCGGGACAGCTTACGAGCAGTACTTC
18	TRBD2	TRBV28	-	TRBJ2-1	CASSSGTSGGAVLGEQFF	TGTGCCAGCAGTTCCGGGACTAGCGGGGGGGCGGTCCTTGGAGAGCAGTTCTTC
15	TRBD2	TRBV6-5	-	TRBJ2-7	CASSLSGRGTYEQYF	TGTGCCAGCAGTTTGAGCGGGAGGGGCACCTACGAGCAGTACTTC
14	TRBD1	TRBV19	-	TRBJ2-5	CASSIGQGVETQYF	TGTGCCAGTAGTATAGGGCAGGGGGTAGAGACCCAGTACTTC
15	-	TRBV4-3	-	TRBJ2-7	CASSQDLRDSYEQYF	TGCGCCAGCAGCCAAGATCTTAGGGATTCCTACGAGCAGTACTTC
13	TRBD2	TRBV5-1	-	TRBJ2-5	CASSVSGAETQYF	TGCGCCAGCAGCGTTAGCGGGGCGGAGACCCAGTACTTC
16	TRBD1	TRBV10-3	-	TRBJ1-2	CAISEGSDRGSYGYTF	TGTGCCATCAGTGAGGGGAGTGACAGGGGTTCCTATGGCTACACCTTC
15	TRBD1	TRBV28	-	TRBJ1-4	CASSFRQGANEKLFF	TGTGCCAGCAGCTTCCGACAGGGGGCTAATGAAAAACTGTTTTTT
14	-	TRBV11-3	-	TRBJ2-1	CASSLDLKDNEQFF	TGTGCCAGCAGCTTAGATCTGAAGGACAATGAGCAGTTCTTC
17	-	TRBV15	-	TRBJ2-4	CATSRDSASRAKNIQYF	TGTGCCACCAGCAGAGATTCCGCCTCCCGAGCCAAAAACATTCAGTACTTC
13	TRBD2	TRBV6-5	-	TRBJ2-3	CASRTSGKDTQYF	TGTGCCAGTCGGACTAGCGGGAAAGATACGCAGTATTTT
13	-	TRBV27	-	TRBJ1-1	CASSLKVHTEAFF	TGTGCCAGCAGTTTAAAGGTGCACACTGAAGCTTTCTTT
13	-	TRBV6-4	-	TRBJ1-1	CASLTGPNTEAFF	TGTGCCAGCCTTACAGGGCCGAACACTGAAGCTTTCTTT
14	TRBD2	TRBV30	-	TRBJ2-7	CAWSKGTISYEQYF	TGTGCCTGGAGTAAGGGGACTATCTCTTACGAGCAGTACTTC
16	-	TRBV19	-	TRBJ2-2	CASNSGSIANTGELFF	TGTGCCAGTAACTCCGGGTCTATAGCGAACACCGGGGAGCTGTTTTTT
17	TRBD2	TRBV25-1	-	TRBJ2-1	CASSFGLGFSNRNEQFF	TGTGCCAGCAGTTTCGGACTAGGGTTTTCCAATCGCAATGAGCAGTTCTTC
14	-	TRBV28	-	TRBJ1-4	CATVAGSLIEKLFF	TGTGCCACCGTCGCGGGAAGCCTCATTGAAAAACTGTTTTTT
16	-	TRBV30	-	TRBJ2-7	CAWSVSGTFTSYEQYF	TGTGCCTGGAGCGTATCCGGGACTTTCACCTCCTACGAGCAGTACTTC
13	-	TRBV9	-	TRBJ2-5	CASSPAWGETQYF	TGTGCCAGCAGCCCCGCCTGGGGGGAGACCCAGTACTTC
14	-	TRBV6-6	-	TRBJ1-6	CASSLGGGKGPLHF	TGTGCCAGCAGCCTAGGGGGGGGGAAGGGACCCCTCCACTTT
18	-	TRBV5-1	once	TRBJ2-7	CASSLSLAGSANIYEQYF	TGCGCCAGCAGCTTGTCCCTGGCGGGCAGCGCGAATATCTACGAGCAGTACTTC
16	-	TRBV6-6	-	TRBJ1-5	CASSSETGFINQPQHF	TGTGCCAGCAGTTCCGAGACAGGCTTTATCAATCAGCCCCAGCATTTT
17	-	TRBV7-9	-	TRBJ2-1	CASSSPRGRAVRNEQFF	TGTGCCAGCAGCTCGCCCCGGGGCAGGGCGGTGAGGAATGAGCAGTTCTTC
15	TRBD1	TRBV28	-	TRBJ2-1	CASSRGQGTYNEQFF	TGTGCCAGCAGTCGGGGACAGGGAACCTACAATGAGCAGTTCTTC
15	-	TRBV7-2	-	TRBJ2-7	CASSLGGTSTYEQYF	TGTGCCAGCAGCTTAGGCGGGACATCGACCTACGAGCAGTACTTC
15	TRBD2	TRBV5-1	-	TRBJ2-4	CASSQLAGAGNIQYF	TGCGCCAGCAGTCAACTAGCGGGAGCCGGAAACATTCAGTACTTC